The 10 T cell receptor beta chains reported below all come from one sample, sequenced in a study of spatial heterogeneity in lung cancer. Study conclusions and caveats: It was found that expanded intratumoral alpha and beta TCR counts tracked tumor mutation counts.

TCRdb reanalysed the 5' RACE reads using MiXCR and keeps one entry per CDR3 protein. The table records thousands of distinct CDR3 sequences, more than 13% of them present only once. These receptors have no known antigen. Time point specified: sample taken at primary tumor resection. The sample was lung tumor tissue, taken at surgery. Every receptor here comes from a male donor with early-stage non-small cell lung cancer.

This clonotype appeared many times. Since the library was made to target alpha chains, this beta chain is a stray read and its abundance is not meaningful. Here the CDR3 reads CASSLSPTGANTGELFF. The CDR3 coding sequence is TGTGCCAGCAGCCTAAGTCCGACAGGGGCGAACACCGGGGAGCTGTTTTTT. V and J are TRBV7-3 and TRBJ2-2, with 8 nucleotides matching TRBD1. CDR3 length: 17 residues. V lost 5 bases to trimming and J lost 0 bases; unmatched junction nucleotides: 8. CDR1 is SGHTA and CDR2 is FQGTGA in the germline V gene. Full variable domain (missing parts from reference TRBV7-3 and TRBJ2-2): GAGVSQTPSNKVTEKGKYVELRCDPISGHTALYWYRQSLGQGPEFLIYFQGTGAADDSGLPNDRFFAVRPEGSVSTLKIQRTERGDSAVYLCASSLSPTGANTGELFFGEGSRLTVL.

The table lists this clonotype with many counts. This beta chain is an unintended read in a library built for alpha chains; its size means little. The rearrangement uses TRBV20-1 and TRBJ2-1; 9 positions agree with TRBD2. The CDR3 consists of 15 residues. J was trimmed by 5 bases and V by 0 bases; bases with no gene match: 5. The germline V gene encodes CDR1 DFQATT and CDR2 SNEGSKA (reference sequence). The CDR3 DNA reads TGCAGTGCTAGAGACACTAGCGGGCGTGACAATGAGCAGTTCTTC. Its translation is CSARDTSGRDNEQFF.

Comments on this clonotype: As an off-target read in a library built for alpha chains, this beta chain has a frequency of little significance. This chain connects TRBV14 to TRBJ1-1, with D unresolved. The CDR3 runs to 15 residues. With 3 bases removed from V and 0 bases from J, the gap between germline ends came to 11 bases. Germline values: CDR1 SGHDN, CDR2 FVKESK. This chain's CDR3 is CASSQKHIMNTEAFF. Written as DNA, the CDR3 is TGTGCCAGCAGCCAGAAACACATCATGAACACTGAAGCTTTCTTT.

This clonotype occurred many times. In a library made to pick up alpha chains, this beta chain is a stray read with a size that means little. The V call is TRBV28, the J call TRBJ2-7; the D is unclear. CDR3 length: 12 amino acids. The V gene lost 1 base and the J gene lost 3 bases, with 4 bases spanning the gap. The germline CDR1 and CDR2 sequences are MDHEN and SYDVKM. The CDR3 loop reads CASSLSYYEQYF. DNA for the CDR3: TGTGCCAGCAGTTTATCTTACTACGAGCAGTACTTC. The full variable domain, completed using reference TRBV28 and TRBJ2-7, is DVKVTQSSRYLVKRTGEKVFLECVQDMDHENMFWYRQDPGLGLRLIYFSYDVKMKEKGDIPEGYSVSREKKERFSLILESASTNQTSMYLCASSLSYYEQYFGPGTRLTVT.

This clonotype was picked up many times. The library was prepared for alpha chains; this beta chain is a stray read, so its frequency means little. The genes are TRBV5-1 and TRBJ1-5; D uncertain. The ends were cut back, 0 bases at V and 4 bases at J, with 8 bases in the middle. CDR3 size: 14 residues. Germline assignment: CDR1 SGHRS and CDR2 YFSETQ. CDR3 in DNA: TGCGCCAGCAGCTTGGTGGGAGGGAATCAGCCCCAGCATTTT. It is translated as CASSLVGGNQPQHF.

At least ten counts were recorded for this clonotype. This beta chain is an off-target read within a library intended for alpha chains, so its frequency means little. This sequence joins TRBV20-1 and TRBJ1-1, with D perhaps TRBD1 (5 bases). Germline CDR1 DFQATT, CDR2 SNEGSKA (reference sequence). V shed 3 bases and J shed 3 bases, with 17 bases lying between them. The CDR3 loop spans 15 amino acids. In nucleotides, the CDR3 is TGCAGTGCTAGGCCCTCCGGGTCAGGGTACACTGAAGCTTTCTTT. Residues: CSARPSGSGYTEAFF.

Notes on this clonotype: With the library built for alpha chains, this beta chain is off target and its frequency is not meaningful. The DNA for the CDR3 is TGTGCCAGCAGCCAAGGGGTAGAGGCAGATACGCAGTATTTT. Translation: CASSQGVEADTQYF. The V and J genes are TRBV14 and TRBJ2-3; D gene unclear. Germline V gene lookup returns CDR1 SGHDN and CDR2 FVKESK. This CDR3 has 14 residues. V gave up 1 base and J gave up 4 bases, with 9 bases separating them.

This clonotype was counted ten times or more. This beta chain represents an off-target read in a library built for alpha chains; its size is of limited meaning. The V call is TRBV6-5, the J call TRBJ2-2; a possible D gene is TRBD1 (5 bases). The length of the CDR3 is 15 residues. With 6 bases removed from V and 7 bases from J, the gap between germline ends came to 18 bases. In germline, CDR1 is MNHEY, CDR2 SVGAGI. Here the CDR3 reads CASSLRPSQGGELFF. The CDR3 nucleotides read TGTGCCAGCAGCCTAAGGCCGTCTCAGGGCGGGGAGCTGTTTTTT.

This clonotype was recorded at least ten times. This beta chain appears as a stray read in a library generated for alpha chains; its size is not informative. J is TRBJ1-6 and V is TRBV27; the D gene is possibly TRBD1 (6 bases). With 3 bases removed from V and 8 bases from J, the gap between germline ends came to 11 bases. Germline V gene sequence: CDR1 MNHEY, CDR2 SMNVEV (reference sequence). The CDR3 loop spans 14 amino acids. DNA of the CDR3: TGTGCCAGCAGTTTCCAGGGGAGGGATTCACCCCTCCACTTT. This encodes CASSFQGRDSPLHF.

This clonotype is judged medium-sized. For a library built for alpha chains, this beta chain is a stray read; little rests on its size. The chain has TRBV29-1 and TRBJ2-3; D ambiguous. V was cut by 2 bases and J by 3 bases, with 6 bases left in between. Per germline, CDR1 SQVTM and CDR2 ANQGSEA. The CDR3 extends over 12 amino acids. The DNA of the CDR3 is TGCAGCGTTGAAAAGGAGACAGATACGCAGTATTTT. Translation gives CSVEKETDTQYF.